Each of the 12 T cell receptor beta chains below was sequenced from the same sample in a study of OX40 agonist ivuxolimab in advanced cancers. Profiling relied on immunoSEQ multiplex PCR, and the TCRdb table lists in-frame clones only, not all of them. In the table there are about 35,000 clones, roughly 90% of which are singletons. Sequences were derived from CD4+ or CD8+ T cells sorted from blood, sampled in a trial of the OX40 agonist ivuxolimab. These receptors were obtained from an adult with an advanced solid tumor such as melanoma, head and neck, liver or kidney cancer.

The chain combines TRBV27 with TRBJ1-2, with a tentative D call TRBD1 (6 bases). Looked up from germline, CDR1 is MNHEY and CDR2 is SMNVEV (reference sequence). V lost 3 bases and J 5 bases, leaving 16 bases between the germline ends. The CDR3 is 15 amino acids. CDR3 in amino acids: CASSFGAGAWYGYTF. The DNA of the CDR3 is TGTGCCAGCAGTTTTGGGGCAGGGGCGTGGTATGGCTACACCTTC.

The rearrangement uses TRBV28 and TRBJ1-1, with a possible D match to TRBD1 (6 bases). The CDR3 runs 14 residues. The ends were cut back, 6 bases at V and 1 base at J, with 12 bases in the middle. From germline, CDR1 is MDHEN and CDR2 SYDVKM. In DNA, the CDR3 is TGTGCCAGCAGCCTAGGGGGGGAGAACACTGAAGCTTTCTTT. It yields the protein CASSLGGENTEAFF.

This rearrangement joins TRBV6-1 to TRBJ2-3; 8 bases agree with TRBD2. The CDR3 loop spans 15 amino acids. The germline V gene has CDR1 MNHNS and CDR2 SASEGT. J lost 2 bases, V lost 2 bases, and 3 bases had no gene match. For the CDR3, the DNA is TGTGCCAGCAGTGAAACCGGGAGGGCCACAGATACGCAGTATTTT. Translating gives CASSETGRATDTQYF.

The V call is TRBV7-2, the J call TRBJ2-5; 8 nucleotides agree with TRBD2. V lost 0 bases, J lost 1 base, and 7 bases stayed unmatched. The CDR3 length is 17 residues. The V gene's germline CDR1 is SGHTA and CDR2 FQGNSA. The CDR3, as DNA: TGTGCCAGCAGCTTAGCGCCGAAAGCGGGAGCCCAAGAGACCCAGTACTTC. Amino acid sequence: CASSLAPKAGAQETQYF. Using reference TRBV7-2 and TRBJ2-5 for the parts outside the CDR3, the full variable domain is GAGVSQSPSNKVTEKGKDVELRCDPISGHTALYWYRQSLGQGLEFLIYFQGNSAPDKSGLPSDRFSAERTGGSVSTLTIQRTQQEDSAVYLCASSLAPKAGAQETQYFGPGTRLLVL.

The rearrangement uses TRBV5-6 and TRBJ2-3, with 7 bases lining up with TRBD2. CDR3 size: 15 residues. J was trimmed by 0 bases and V by 2 bases; bases with no gene match: 3. Germline values: CDR1 SGHDT, CDR2 YYEEEE. The CDR3: CASSFPGGSTDTQYF. As DNA, the CDR3 is TGTGCCAGCAGCTTCCCGGGAGGAAGCACAGATACGCAGTATTTT.

This rearrangement joins TRBV5-6 to TRBJ2-7; TRBD2 is a possible D gene (5 bases). Germline CDR1 is SGHDT and CDR2 is YYEEEE. The CDR3 extends over 11 amino acids. V was clipped by 4 bases and J by 3 bases, with 5 bases between them. This CDR3 reads CASSRGYEQYF. CDR3 nucleotides: TGTGCCAGCAGCCGGGGCTACGAGCAGTACTTC.

In the case of this clone: A much larger clonotype is one base distant, so this may be a read error. The chain employs TRBV28 and TRBJ2-7, with 10 bases aligning to TRBD2. The CDR3 extends over 15 amino acids. J lost 0 bases, V lost 5 bases, and 4 bases had no gene match. Germline-derived CDR1 and CDR2 are MDHEN and SYDVKM. The CDR3 bases are TGTGCCAGCAGTGAAGCTAGCGGGGGCTCCTACGAGCAGTACTTC. It translates to CASSEASGGSYEQYF.

The chain is built from TRBV28 and TRBJ2-7, with a weak D call TRBD2 (5 bases). The CDR3 has 14 residues. Germline loops: CDR1 MDHEN, CDR2 SYDVKM. Trimming left V 1 base short and J 3 bases short, with 10 bases between. In nucleotides, the CDR3 is TGTGCCAGCAGTTTATCTTCAGAGGGCTACGAGCAGTACTTC. Amino acid sequence: CASSLSSEGYEQYF.

The rearrangement uses TRBV28 and TRBJ2-4; a weak D match, TRBD1 (7 bases). Germline V lookup: CDR1 MDHEN, CDR2 SYDVKM. The CDR3 loop spans 15 amino acids. Trimming took 5 bases from V and 1 from J, leaving 12 bases between them. CDR3 nucleotides: TGTGCCAGCAGTGGCAGGGGGGTGGCCAAAAACATTCAGTACTTC. This codes for CASSGRGVAKNIQYF.

The V gene is TRBV5-4, the J gene TRBJ2-1; 14 bases are shared with TRBD2. Germline V gene data show CDR1 as SGHNT and CDR2 as YYREEE (reference sequence). There are 19 residues in the CDR3. J was trimmed by 1 base and V by 0 bases; bases with no gene match: 6. The CDR3 nucleotides read TGTGCCAGCAGCTTGGGTGGACTAGCGGGAGGACGGTCCTACAATGAGCAGTTCTTC. As protein: CASSLGGLAGGRSYNEQFF.

V and J are TRBV7-8 and TRBJ1-4, with D possibly matching TRBD1 (6 bases). Germline-derived CDR1 and CDR2 are SGHVS and FQNEAQ. CDR3 length equals 16 residues. Trimming shortened V by 1 base and J by 3 bases, and 12 bases separated the two germline ends. CDR3 sequence (DNA): TGTGCCAGCAGCTTAGGGACCGGACAGTCTAATGAAAAACTGTTTTTT. This gives the protein CASSLGTGQSNEKLFF.

The chain is built from TRBV6-5 and TRBJ2-1, with 8 bases matching TRBD2. Looked up from germline, CDR1 is MNHEY and CDR2 is SVGAGI. V was pared by 5 bases and J by 9 bases, with 12 bases of the junction left unmatched. This CDR3 region has 15 residues. CDR3 in amino acids: CASSPGGGGRFEQFF. The CDR3 DNA reads TGTGCCAGCAGTCCCGGAGGAGGCGGGAGGTTTGAGCAGTTCTTC.